The clone carrying this TCR beta chain was detected a few times. Its antigen is still unknown. This record belongs to a study of cytomegalovirus exposure and HLA in healthy donors. Study-level findings and limits: In vitro testing confirmed a few CMV-associated chains as specific for CMV antigens.

Trimming took 5 bases from V and 14 from J, leaving 16 bases between them. Germline V CDR1 and CDR2: SGHTA, FQGNSA. The CDR3 contains 13 residues. Generated by immunoSEQ multiplex PCR, the TCRdb table keeps only in-frame clones and is missing some. The table lists about 73,000 clones, approximately 94% of them singletons. The chain combines TRBV7-2 with TRBJ1-6; maybe TRBD1 (6 bases). The sequenced sample was PBMCs. This receptor was obtained from a woman aged 18 to 35 in good health and CMV-seronegative. CDR3: CASSLDSLETLHF. The CDR3 coding sequence is TGTGCCAGCAGCCTGGACAGTCTAGAAACCCTCCACTTT.